A selection of T cell receptor beta chains follows, all from one sample in a study of glioma-infiltrating T cells. MiXCR, applied by TCRdb to the multiplex PCR reads, yields one record per CDR3 protein. This table has some 190,000 distinct CDR3 sequences, approximately 30% appearing once. Sequenced: glioma tissue, nonneoplastic brain tissue, or PBMCs (not recorded which). The source of these receptors is a human donor with low-grade glioma or glioblastoma, undergoing nonglioma brain surgery, or in good health (not recorded which). Each CDR3 is given with its conserved first and last residue. Each record gives: V gene, clone size, J gene, D gene, CDR3 protein, CDR3 DNA. The D gene is left open where the match is weak. Size values are once, few and many counts, or a class for expanded clones, and some rows have none.

>TRBV12-3/TRBV12-4|few|TRBJ2-7|TRBD1
CASSLRTGAEQYF
TGTGCCAGCAGTTTACGAACAGGGGCCGAGCAGTACTTC
>TRBV7-2|many|TRBJ2-5|.
CASSLPGVLQETQYF
TGTGCCAGCAGCCTTCCTGGGGTACTCCAAGAGACCCAGTACTTC
>TRBV19|few|TRBJ2-1|.
CASTEEPNNEQFF
TGTGCCAGTACCGAGGAGCCGAACAATGAGCAGTTCTTC
>TRBV5-4|many|TRBJ2-5|TRBD2
CASSLRLAGEETQYF
TGTGCCAGCAGCTTGAGGCTAGCGGGTGAAGAGACCCAGTACTTC
>TRBV6-1|.|TRBJ2-7|.
CASTTRGGNNEQYF
TGTGCCAGCACAACTAGAGGGGGAAACAACGAGCAGTACTTC
>TRBV28|medium-sized|TRBJ2-7|.
CASGKTSMGVWF
TGTGCCAGTGGAAAAACGAGCATGGGAGTTTGGTTC
>TRBV6-1|.|TRBJ2-7|TRBD2
CASNQVAGGAYEQYF
TGTGCCAGCAATCAAGTAGCGGGAGGAGCCTACGAGCAGTACTTC
>TRBV19|.|TRBJ2-7|TRBD2
CASSAGTSGIEQYF
TGTGCCAGTAGTGCCGGGACTAGCGGGATTGAGCAGTACTTC
>TRBV10-3|many|TRBJ2-7|.
CAISESVLPYEQYF
TGTGCCATCAGTGAGTCAGTACTCCCCTACGAGCAGTACTTC
>TRBV10-3|many|TRBJ2-1|TRBD2
CAIRGLETNEQFF
TGTGCCATCAGGGGACTAGAGACTAATGAGCAGTTCTTC
>TRBV12-3/TRBV12-4|many|TRBJ2-1|TRBD2
CASSPSGDNEQFF
TGTGCCAGCAGTCCGAGCGGGGATAATGAGCAGTTCTTC
>TRBV28|many|TRBJ2-7|.
CASTDSLYEQYF
TGTGCCAGTACGGACAGCCTCTACGAGCAGTACTTC
>TRBV2|few|TRBJ2-1|TRBD2
CASSYPGTSGHSSYNEQFF
TGTGCCAGCAGTTATCCCGGGACTAGCGGGCACAGCTCCTACAATGAGCAGTTCTTC